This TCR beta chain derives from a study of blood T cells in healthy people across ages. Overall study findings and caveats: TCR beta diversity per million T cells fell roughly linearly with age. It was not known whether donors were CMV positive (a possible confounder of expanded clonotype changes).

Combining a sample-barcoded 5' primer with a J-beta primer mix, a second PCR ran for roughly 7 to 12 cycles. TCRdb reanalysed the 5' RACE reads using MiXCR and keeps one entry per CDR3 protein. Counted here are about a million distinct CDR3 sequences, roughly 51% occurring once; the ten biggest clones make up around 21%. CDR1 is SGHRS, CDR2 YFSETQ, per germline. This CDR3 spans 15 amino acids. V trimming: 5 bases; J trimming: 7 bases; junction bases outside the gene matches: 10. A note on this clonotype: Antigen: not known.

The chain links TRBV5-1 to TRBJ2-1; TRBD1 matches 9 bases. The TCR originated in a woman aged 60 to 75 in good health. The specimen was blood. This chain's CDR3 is CASSRPDRGGNEQFF. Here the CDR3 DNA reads TGCGCCAGCAGTCGGCCGGACAGGGGAGGGAATGAGCAGTTCTTC.